This TCR beta chain was obtained from a study of blood T cell repertoires in COVID-19. In the study overall: Specimens from acute and convalescent COVID-19 originated in the United States, Italy and Spain. T cells, B-cell-depleted T cells, or PBMCs supplied cDNA or gDNA.

V lost 4 bases to trimming and J lost 7 bases, with 16 bases between them. Germline assignment: CDR1 PRHDT and CDR2 FYEKMQ (reference sequence). The CDR3 length is 15 residues. Original methodology: Reference gene primers were amplified, and this amplification served to estimate nucleated cell counts. TCRdb keeps only in-frame clones here, not all; method: immunoSEQ multiplex PCR. V and J calls and clone size are given by that table; D and trimming were obtained from the DNA. The sample yields 220,000 or so clones, over 60% seen once. This TCR was sampled from a woman aged 70 to 79 with acute or convalescent COVID-19. Specimen: peripheral blood. V is TRBV13 and J is TRBJ1-4, with a tentative D call TRBD1 (5 bases). The CDR3 DNA reads as TGTGCCAGCAGCTCCCAGGTCGATAGGGGTGAAAAACTGTTTTTT. Its protein product is CASSSQVDRGEKLFF.